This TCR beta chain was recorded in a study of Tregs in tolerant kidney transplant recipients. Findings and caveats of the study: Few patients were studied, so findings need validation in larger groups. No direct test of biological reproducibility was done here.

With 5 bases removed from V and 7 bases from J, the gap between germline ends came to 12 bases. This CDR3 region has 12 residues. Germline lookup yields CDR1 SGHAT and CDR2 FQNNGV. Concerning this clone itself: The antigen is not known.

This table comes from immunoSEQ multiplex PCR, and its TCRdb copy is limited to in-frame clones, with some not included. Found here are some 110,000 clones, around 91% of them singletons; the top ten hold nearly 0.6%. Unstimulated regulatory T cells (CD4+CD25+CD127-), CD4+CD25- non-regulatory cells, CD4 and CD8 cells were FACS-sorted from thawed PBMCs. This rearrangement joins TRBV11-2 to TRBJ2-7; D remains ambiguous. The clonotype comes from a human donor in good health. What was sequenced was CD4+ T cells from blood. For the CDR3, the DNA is TGTGCCAGCAGCCGGACCAGCCATGAGCAGTACTTC. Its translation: CASSRTSHEQYF.